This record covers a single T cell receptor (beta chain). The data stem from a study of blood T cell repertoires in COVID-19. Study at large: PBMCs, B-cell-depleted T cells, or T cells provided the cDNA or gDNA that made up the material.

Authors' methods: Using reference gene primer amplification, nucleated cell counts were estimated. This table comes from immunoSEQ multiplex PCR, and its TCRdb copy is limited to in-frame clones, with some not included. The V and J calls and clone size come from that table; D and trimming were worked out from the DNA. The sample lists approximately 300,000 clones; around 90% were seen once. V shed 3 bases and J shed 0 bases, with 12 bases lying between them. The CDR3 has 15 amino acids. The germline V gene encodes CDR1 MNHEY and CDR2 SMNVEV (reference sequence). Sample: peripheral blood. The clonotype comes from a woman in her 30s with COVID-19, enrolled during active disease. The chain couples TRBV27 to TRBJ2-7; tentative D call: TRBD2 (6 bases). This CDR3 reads CASSFGSGLSYEQYF. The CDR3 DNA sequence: TGTGCCAGCAGTTTCGGTAGCGGTCTCTCCTACGAGCAGTACTTC.